The 15 T cell receptor beta chains reported below all come from one sample, sequenced in a study of cytomegalovirus exposure and HLA in healthy donors. Primers included in the PCR were 60 Vbeta and 13 Jbeta primers. The repertoire was sequenced with immunoSEQ multiplex PCR; TCRdb's copy has only in-frame clones and lacks some. The table records around 150,000 clones, about 66% of them present only once. What was sequenced was PBMCs. The receptor set was obtained from a human donor in good health.

The chain recombines TRBV28 with TRBJ2-7, with D unclear. Germline CDR1 reads MDHEN; CDR2 reads SYDVKM. Trimming took off 5 bases at V and 1 base at J, with 18 bases between the two ends. CDR3 length: 16 residues. The CDR3, as DNA: TGTGCCAGCAGTCCACACTATGAGGCAGCTTCCTACGAGCAGTACTTC. The encoded protein is CASSPHYEAASYEQYF.

The table lists this clone with a count of one. The V call is TRBV7-8, the J call TRBJ2-6; D possibly corresponds to TRBD1 (6 bases). V gave up 7 bases and J gave up 1 base, with 11 bases separating them. Per germline, CDR1 SGHVS and CDR2 FQNEAQ. This CDR3 spans 15 amino acids. CDR3 DNA sequence: TGTGCCAGCATGTATGGACAGTCTGGGGCCAACGTCCTGACTTTC. Its protein product is CASMYGQSGANVLTF.

The V gene is TRBV29-1, the J gene TRBJ1-2, with TRBD1 matching 8 bases. From germline, CDR1 is SQVTM and CDR2 ANQGSEA. The CDR3 spans 12 residues. Germline trimming cut 7 bases from V and 8 bases from J; bases unmatched to any gene: 9. The CDR3 nucleotides read TGCAGCGCTGACAGGGGATTGGGAGGCTACACCTTC. It encodes CSADRGLGGYTF.

This chain connects TRBV19 to TRBJ2-5, with 8 bases aligning to TRBD2. The CDR3 contains 11 residues. Germline lookup yields CDR1 LNHDA and CDR2 SQIVND (reference sequence). V shed 8 bases, J shed 7 bases, and the junction held 3 bases outside the gene matches. CDR3 nucleotides: TGTGCCAGTGGGCTAGCGGGGACCCAGTACTTC. Amino acids: CASGLAGTQYF.

The rearrangement uses TRBV2 and TRBJ2-6; D is undetermined. Germline V gene sequence: CDR1 SNHLY, CDR2 FYNNEI. The V gene lost 6 bases and the J gene lost 0 bases, with 6 bases spanning the gap. The length of the CDR3 is 14 residues. The chain's CDR3 is CASSRSSGANVLTF. The CDR3 DNA reads TGTGCCAGCAGCCGCAGCTCTGGGGCCAACGTCCTGACTTTC. Variable domain in full (rest from reference TRBV2 and TRBJ2-6): EPEVTQTPSHQVTQMGQEVILRCVPISNHLYFYWYRQILGQKVEFLVSFYNNEISEKSEIFDDQFSVERPDGSNFTLKIRSTKLEDSAMYFCASSRSSGANVLTFGAGSRLTVL.

This chain connects TRBV7-9 to TRBJ2-5; possible D gene TRBD2, 6 bases. Matching the DNA end better, TRBJ2-7 makes the J call doubtful. The CDR3 totals 14 residues. Germline values: CDR1 SEHNR, CDR2 FQNEAQ (reference sequence). Here the CDR3 reads CASSPVAGGDEQYF. CDR3 coding DNA: TGTGCCAGCAGCCCAGTAGCCGGAGGGGACGAGCAGTACTTC.

For the CDR3, the DNA is TGTGCCAGCAGCGACACCTCCTACAATGAGCAGTTCTTC. It is translated as CASSDTSYNEQFF. The rearrangement uses TRBV9 and TRBJ2-1; D remains unclear. V lost 3 bases and J lost 0, with 4 bases in between. CDR1 is SGDLS and CDR2 is YYNGEE in the germline V gene. The CDR3 has 13 residues.

The chain carries TRBV27 and TRBJ2-1; no firm D call. V was shortened by 6 bases and J by 10 bases, with 10 bases between the two germline ends. There are 11 residues in the CDR3. Germline CDR1 reads MNHEY; CDR2 reads SMNVEV (reference sequence). The CDR3 DNA reads as TGTGCCAGCAGAGACCTAGAAGAGCAGTTCTTC. Translating gives CASRDLEEQFF.

The rearrangement links TRBV2 to TRBJ2-7; 7 nucleotides align to TRBD1. The germline V gene has CDR1 SNHLY and CDR2 FYNNEI. The CDR3 consists of 14 residues. V lost 5 bases, J lost 2 bases, and 6 bases stayed unmatched. CDR3 in amino acids: CASSPTTGTYEQYF. The CDR3 bases are TGTGCCAGCAGTCCTACGACAGGGACCTACGAGCAGTACTTC.

A few counts support this clone. Other DNA sequences in the sample encode the same CDR3. The chain uses TRBV18 and TRBJ2-7, with D tentatively TRBD2 (5 bases). The CDR3 has 14 residues. Germline CDR1 reads KGHSH; CDR2 reads LQKENI. The V gene lost 6 bases and the J gene lost 2 bases, with 14 bases spanning the gap. Here the CDR3 DNA reads TGTGCCAGCTCGCCAGCGAGGCGGGCCTACGAGCAGTACTTC. Amino acids: CASSPARRAYEQYF.

The chain joins TRBV6-1 to TRBJ2-4; D is possibly TRBD2 (6 bases). The germline V gene encodes CDR1 MNHNS and CDR2 SASEGT. The CDR3 is made up of 15 amino acids. V lost 5 bases, J lost 4 bases, and 15 bases lay in between. CDR3 coding DNA: TGTGCCAGCAGTCCTCCAGGGAGGCCAAAAAACATTCAGTACTTC. Translation: CASSPPGRPKNIQYF.

The chain joins TRBV7-8 to TRBJ1-1, with a weak D call TRBD1 (5 bases). Germline V gene sequence: CDR1 SGHVS, CDR2 FQNEAQ. This CDR3 is built from 14 residues. The V end lost 5 bases, the J end lost 0 bases, and 10 bases lay between the germline ends. Here the CDR3 reads CASSLDRMNTEAFF. In DNA, the CDR3 is TGTGCCAGCAGCCTCGACAGAATGAACACTGAAGCTTTCTTT.

V is TRBV5-8 and J is TRBJ2-7; 14 bases fit TRBD2. The germline V gene has CDR1 SGHTS and CDR2 YDEGEE. Germline trimming cut 3 bases from V and 7 bases from J; bases unmatched to any gene: 6. This CDR3 is 15 amino acids long. In DNA, the CDR3 is TGTGCCAGCAGCTACCCGGGACTAGCGGGAGCGGAGCAGTACTTC. It codes for CASSYPGLAGAEQYF.

This clone has only a few counts. This chain connects TRBV7-9 to TRBJ2-7; the match to TRBD2 covers 8 bases. CDR1 is SEHNR and CDR2 is FQNEAQ in the germline V gene (reference sequence). V lost 5 bases and J lost 2; bases outside the gene matches: 5. The CDR3 length is 14 residues. This CDR3 is CASSPTSEAYEQYF. CDR3 nucleotide sequence: TGTGCCAGCAGCCCGACTAGCGAGGCCTACGAGCAGTACTTC.

The rearrangement uses TRBV6-5 and TRBJ1-1; no clear D gene. The CDR3 sequence is 13 residues long. V was shortened by 2 bases and J by 3 bases, with 7 bases between the two germline ends. Germline-derived CDR1 and CDR2 are MNHEY and SVGAGI. DNA for the CDR3: TGTGCCAGCAGTTACGGGAGATACACTGAAGCTTTCTTT. Its protein product is CASSYGRYTEAFF.